This TCR beta chain was documented in a study of technical replicates of blood from a few donors (dated by TCRdb to the late 2010s). V loses 2 bases of germline sequence and J loses 6 bases, and the interval between the two ends is 13 bases. CDR1 and CDR2, per the germline V gene, are MNHNS and SASEGT. The CDR3, cysteine through phenylalanine, is 14 amino acids long. Only the CDR3 region is kept as DNA, spanning 42 bases read in frame from base 1. As to this clone: What this receptor recognizes is not known. No base quality values were provided; no much bigger clone lies one nucleotide off.

Libraries were constructed by the immunoSEQ multiplex PCR assay. Drawn from immuneACCESS, this table holds only the in-frame rearrangements with V and J called that TCRdb kept. Clones are partly lost; checked studies trace under half to an unresolved V gene and leave the rest unexplained. The table for this sample lists 70,000 to 95,000 clones; around 94% of them were counted only once. 0.2% to 0.3% of the sample lies in the top ten. Material: T cells isolated from PBMCs. The receptor chain draws on TRBV6-1 and TRBJ1-2; TRBD1 is perhaps the D gene, given 5 matching bases. This sequence originates from a human donor in good health. The CDR3 region reads CASSEYLSTDGYTF. The nucleotide sequence is TGTGCCAGCAGTGAATATCTGTCGACAGATGGCTACACCTTC.